Sequencing of this T cell receptor (beta chain) was carried out in a study of T cell responses to AZD1222 COVID-19 vaccine. Assay: immunoSEQ multiplex PCR; the TCRdb copy retains only in-frame clones and omits some. The sample's table shows over 120,000 clones. This CDR3 is built from 16 residues. J gave up 4 bases and V 0 bases, and 5 bases lay outside the gene matches. Germline V gene lookup returns CDR1 MGHRA and CDR2 YSYEKL. This chain links TRBV4-1 with TRBJ1-2; 10 positions match TRBD1. The sequenced sample was peripheral blood. The receptor comes from an adult in good health. The CDR3 here is CASSQEGGTGVYGYTF. CDR3 DNA: TGCGCCAGCAGCCAAGAAGGAGGGACAGGGGTCTATGGCTACACCTTC.